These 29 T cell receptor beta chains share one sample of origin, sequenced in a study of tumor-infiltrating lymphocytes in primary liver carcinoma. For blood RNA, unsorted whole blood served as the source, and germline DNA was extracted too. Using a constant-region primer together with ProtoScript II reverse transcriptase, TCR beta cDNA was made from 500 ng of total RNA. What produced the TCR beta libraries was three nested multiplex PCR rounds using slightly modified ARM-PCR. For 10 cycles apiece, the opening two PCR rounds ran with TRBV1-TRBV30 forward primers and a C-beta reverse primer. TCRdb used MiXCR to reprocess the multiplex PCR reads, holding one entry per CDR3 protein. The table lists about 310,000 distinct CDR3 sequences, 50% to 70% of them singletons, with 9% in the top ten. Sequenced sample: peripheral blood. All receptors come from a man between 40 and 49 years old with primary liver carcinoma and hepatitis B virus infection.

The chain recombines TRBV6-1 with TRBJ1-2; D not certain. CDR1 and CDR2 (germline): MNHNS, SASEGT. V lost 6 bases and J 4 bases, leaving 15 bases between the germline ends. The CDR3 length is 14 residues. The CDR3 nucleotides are TGTGCCAGCAGATTGATGGAGACGAGCTATGGCTACACCTTC. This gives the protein CASRLMETSYGYTF.

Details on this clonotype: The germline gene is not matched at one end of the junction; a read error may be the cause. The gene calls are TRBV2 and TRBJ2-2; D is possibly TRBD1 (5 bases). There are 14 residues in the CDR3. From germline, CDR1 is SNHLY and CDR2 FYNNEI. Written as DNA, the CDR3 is TGTGCCAGGAGTGGGCAGGGGAACACCGGGGAGCTGTTTTTT. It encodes CARSGQGNTGELFF.

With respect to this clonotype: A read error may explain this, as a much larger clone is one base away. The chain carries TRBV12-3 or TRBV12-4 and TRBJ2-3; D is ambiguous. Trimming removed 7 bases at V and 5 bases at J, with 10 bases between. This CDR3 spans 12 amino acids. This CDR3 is CASTPSRDTQYF. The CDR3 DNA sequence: TGTGCCAGCACTCCGTCTAGAGATACGCAGTATTTT.

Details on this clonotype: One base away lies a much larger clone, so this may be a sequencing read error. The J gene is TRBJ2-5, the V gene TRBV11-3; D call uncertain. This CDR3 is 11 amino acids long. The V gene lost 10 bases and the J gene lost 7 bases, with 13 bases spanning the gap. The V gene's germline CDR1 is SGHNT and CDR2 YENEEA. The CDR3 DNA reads TGTGCCACCACCGCCGGTTGGACCCAGTACTTC. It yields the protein CATTAGWTQYF.

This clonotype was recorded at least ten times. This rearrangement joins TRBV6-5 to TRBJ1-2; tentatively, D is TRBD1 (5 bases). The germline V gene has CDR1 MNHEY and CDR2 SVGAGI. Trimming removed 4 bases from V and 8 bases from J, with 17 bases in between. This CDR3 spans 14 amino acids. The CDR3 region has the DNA TGTGCCAGCAGTTCCTCGTGGGGGGGTCGGGGCTACACCTTC. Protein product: CASSSSWGGRGYTF.

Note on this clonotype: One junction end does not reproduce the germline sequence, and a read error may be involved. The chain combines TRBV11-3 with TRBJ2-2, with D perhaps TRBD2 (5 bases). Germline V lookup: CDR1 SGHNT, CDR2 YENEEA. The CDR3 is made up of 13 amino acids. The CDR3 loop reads CASSLSVTGEPFF. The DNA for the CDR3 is TGTGCCAGCAGCTTATCGGTGACCGGGGAGCCGTTTTTT.

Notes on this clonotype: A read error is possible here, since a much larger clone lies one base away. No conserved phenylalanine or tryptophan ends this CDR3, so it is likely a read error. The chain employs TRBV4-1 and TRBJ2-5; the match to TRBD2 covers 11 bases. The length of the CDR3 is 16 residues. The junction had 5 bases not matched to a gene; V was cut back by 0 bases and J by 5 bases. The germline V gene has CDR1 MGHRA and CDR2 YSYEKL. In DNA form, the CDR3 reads TGCGCCAGCAGCCAAGAGGCGTCTAGCGGGAGGGAGACCCAGTACTCC. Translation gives CASSQEASSGRETQYS.

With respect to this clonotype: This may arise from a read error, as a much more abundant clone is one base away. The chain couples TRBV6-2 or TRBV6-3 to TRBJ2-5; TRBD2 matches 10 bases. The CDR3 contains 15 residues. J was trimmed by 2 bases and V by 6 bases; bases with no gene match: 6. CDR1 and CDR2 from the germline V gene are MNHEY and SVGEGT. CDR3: CASSLGTSEQETQYF. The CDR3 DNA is TGTGCCAGCAGCCTCGGGACTAGCGAGCAAGAGACCCAGTACTTC.

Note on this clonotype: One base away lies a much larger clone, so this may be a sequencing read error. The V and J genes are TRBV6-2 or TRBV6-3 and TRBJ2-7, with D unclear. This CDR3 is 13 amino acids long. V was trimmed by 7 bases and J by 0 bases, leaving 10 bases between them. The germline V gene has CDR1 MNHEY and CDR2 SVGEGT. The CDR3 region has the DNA TGTGCCAGCACTAATAGAATCTCCTACGAGCAGTACTTC. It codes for CASTNRISYEQYF.

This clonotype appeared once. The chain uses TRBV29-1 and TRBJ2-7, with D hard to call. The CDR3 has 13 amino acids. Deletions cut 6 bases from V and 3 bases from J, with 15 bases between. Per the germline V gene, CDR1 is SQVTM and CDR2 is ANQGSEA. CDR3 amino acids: CSVGGDFGYEQYF. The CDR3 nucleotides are TGCAGCGTCGGCGGCGATTTCGGCTACGAGCAGTACTTC.

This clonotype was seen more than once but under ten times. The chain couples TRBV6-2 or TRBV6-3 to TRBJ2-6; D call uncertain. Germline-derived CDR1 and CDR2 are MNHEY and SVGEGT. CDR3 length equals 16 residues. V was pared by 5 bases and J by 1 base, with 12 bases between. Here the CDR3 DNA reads TGTGCCAGCAGTCTGGGGATCTCATCTGGGGCCAACGTCCTGACTTTC. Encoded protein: CASSLGISSGANVLTF.

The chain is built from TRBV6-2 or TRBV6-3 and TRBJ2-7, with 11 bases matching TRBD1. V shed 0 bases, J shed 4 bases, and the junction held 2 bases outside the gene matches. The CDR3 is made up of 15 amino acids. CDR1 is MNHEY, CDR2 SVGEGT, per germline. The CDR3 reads CASSYSRDRGYEQYF. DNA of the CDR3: TGTGCCAGCAGTTACTCCCGGGACAGGGGGTACGAGCAGTACTTC.

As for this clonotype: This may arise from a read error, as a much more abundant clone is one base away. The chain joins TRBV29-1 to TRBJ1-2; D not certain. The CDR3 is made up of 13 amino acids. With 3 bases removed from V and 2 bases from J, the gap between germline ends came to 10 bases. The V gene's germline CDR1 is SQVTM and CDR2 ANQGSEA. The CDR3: CSVELTWNYGYTF. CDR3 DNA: TGCAGCGTTGAGCTGACGTGGAACTATGGCTACACCTTC.

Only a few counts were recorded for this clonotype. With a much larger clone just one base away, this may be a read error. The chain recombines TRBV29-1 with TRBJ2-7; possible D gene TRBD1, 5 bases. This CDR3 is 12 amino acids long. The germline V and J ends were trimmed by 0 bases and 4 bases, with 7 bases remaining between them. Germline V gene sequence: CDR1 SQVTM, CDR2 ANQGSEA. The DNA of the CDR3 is TGCAGCGTTGAAGAGGGGCCGTACGAGCAGTACTTC. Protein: CSVEEGPYEQYF.

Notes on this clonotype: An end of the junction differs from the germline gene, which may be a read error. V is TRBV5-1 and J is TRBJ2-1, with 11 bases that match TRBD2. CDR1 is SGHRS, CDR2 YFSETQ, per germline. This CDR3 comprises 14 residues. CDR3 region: CASTPGTSGNEQLF. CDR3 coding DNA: TGCGCCAGCACGCCCGGGACTAGCGGCAATGAGCAGCTCTTC. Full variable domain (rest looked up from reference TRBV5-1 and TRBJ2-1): KAGVTQTPRYLIKTRGQQVTLSCSPISGHRSVSWYQQTPGQGLQFLFEYFSETQRNKGNFPGRFSGRQFSNSRSEMNVSTLELGDSALYLCASTPGTSGNEQLFGPGTRLTVL.

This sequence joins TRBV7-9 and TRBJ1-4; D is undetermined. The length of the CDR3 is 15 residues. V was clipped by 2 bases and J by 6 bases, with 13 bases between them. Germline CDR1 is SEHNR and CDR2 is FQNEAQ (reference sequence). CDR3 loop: CASSLMGSRDEKLFF. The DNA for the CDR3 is TGTGCCAGCAGCTTAATGGGGTCCCGAGATGAAAAACTGTTTTTT.

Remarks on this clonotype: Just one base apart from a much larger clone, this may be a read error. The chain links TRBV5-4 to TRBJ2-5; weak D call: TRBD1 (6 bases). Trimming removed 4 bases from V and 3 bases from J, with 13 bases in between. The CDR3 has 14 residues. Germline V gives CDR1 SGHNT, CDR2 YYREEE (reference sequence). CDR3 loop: CASSPIGTKETQYF. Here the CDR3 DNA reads TGTGCCAGCAGCCCGATAGGGACAAAAGAGACCCAGTACTTC.

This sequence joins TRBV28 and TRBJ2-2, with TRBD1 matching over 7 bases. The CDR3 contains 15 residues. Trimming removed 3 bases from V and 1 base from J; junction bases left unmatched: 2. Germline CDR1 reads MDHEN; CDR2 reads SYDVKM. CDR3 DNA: TGTGCCAGCAGTTTCAGGACAGGGAACACCGGGGAGCTGTTTTTT. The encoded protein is CASSFRTGNTGELFF.

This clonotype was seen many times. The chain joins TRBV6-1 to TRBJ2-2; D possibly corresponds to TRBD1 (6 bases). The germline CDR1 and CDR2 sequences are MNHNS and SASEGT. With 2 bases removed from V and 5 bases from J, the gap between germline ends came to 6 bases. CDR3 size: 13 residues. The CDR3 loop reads CASSEQGTGELFF. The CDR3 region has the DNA TGTGCCAGCAGTGAACAGGGGACCGGGGAGCTGTTTTTT.

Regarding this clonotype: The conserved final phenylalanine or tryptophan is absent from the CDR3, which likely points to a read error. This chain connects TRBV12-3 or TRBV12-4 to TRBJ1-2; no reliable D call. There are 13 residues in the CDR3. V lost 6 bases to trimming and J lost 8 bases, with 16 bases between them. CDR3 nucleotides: TGTGCCAGCAGACCGGACTCCATCGAGGGCTACACCATC. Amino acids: CASRPDSIEGYTI.

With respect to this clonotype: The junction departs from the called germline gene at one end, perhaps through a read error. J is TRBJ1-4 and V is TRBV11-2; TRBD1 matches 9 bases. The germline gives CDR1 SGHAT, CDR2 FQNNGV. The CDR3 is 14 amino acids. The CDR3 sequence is CTSGINRGLETLFF. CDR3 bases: TGTACCAGCGGCATTAACAGGGGGCTGGAAACACTGTTTTTT.

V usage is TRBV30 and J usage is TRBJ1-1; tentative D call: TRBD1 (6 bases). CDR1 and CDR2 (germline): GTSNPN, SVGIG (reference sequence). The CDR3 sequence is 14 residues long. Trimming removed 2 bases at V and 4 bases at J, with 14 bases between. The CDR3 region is CAWSPQGRGTEAFF. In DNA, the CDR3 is TGTGCCTGGAGTCCACAGGGTCGCGGCACTGAAGCTTTCTTT.

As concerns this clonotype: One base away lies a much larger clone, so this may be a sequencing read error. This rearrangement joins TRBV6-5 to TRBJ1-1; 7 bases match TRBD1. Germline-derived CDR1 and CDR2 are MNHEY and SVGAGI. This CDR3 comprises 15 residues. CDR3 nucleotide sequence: TGTGACAGCAGTTACTCGGGGACAGTGGGCACTGAAGCTTTCTTT. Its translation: CDSSYSGTVGTEAFF.

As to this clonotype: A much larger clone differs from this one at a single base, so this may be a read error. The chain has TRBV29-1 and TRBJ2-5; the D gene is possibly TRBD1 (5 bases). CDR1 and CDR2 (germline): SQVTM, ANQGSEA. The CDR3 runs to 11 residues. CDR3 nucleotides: TGCTGCGCCTTACACAGGGAGACCCAGTACTTC. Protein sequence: CCALHRETQYF.

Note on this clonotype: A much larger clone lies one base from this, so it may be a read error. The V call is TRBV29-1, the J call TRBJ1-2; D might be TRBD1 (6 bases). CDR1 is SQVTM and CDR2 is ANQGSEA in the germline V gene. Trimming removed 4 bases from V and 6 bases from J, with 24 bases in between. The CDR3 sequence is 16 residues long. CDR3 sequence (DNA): TGCAGCGTTGTTATTGGGGGGGCGCAAGTATCCCATGGCTACACCTTC. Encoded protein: CSVVIGGAQVSHGYTF.

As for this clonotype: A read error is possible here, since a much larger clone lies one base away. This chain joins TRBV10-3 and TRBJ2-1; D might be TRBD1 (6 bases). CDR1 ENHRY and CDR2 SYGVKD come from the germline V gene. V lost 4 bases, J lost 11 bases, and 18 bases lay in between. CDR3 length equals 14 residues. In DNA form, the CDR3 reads TGTGCCATCAGTGGACAGGTAGAGGCCGATCAGCAGTTCTTC. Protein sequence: CAISGQVEADQQFF.

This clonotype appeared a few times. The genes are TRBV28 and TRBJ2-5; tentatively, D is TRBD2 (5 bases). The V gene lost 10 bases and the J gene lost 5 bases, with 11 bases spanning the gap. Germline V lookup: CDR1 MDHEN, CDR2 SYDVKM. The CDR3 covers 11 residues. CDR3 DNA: TGTGCCACCTACACTAGGGAGACCCAGTACTTC. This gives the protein CATYTRETQYF.

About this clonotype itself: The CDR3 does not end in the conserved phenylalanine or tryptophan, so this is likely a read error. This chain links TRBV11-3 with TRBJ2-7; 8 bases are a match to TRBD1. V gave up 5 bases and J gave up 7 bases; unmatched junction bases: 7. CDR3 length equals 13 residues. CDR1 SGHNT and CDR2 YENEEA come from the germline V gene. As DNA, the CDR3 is TGTGCCAGCAGCAAGACAGGGGTTGGGGAGCAGTACTCC. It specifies CASSKTGVGEQYS.

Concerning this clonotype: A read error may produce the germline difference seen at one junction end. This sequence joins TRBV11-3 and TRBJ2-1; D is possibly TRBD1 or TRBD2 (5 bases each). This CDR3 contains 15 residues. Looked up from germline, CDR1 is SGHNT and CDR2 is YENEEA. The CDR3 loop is CASSIEGDLYNEQFF. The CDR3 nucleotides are TGTGCCAGCAGCATAGAAGGGGACCTCTACAATGAGCAGTTCTTC.